Reported below is one TCR beta chain. The source of the sample is a study of blood T cell repertoires in COVID-19. The table came from immunoSEQ multiplex PCR; TCRdb's copy has only in-frame clones and leaves some out. The sample shows approximately 210,000 clones, roughly four fifths of them seen only once. This CDR3 spans 12 amino acids. CDR1 is SGDLS, CDR2 YYNGEE, per germline. The junction had 5 bases not matched to a gene; V was cut back by 4 bases and J by 8 bases. This clonotype was obtained from a woman at least 80 years old with COVID-19, enrolled during active disease. The rearrangement joins TRBV9 to TRBJ1-1; TRBD1 aligns across 7 bases. Sequencing used peripheral blood. The CDR3, as DNA: TGTGCCAGCAGCCCACAGGGGTCGGAAGCTTTCTTT. Its translation: CASSPQGSEAFF.